This TCR beta chain was identified during a study of Ad26.COV2.S vaccination and SARS-CoV-2 variants. Study-wide results and caveats: Individuals receiving vaccine had higher spike-specific TCR breadth than placebo recipients did. The study found similar non-spike TCR breadth in vaccine and placebo recipients.

Noted treatment: some 20 received Ad26.COV2.S at low or high dose, single or two shots; several received placebo; per-sample allocation not given. At day 63 after the first vaccine or placebo injection, samples were drawn. An Ad26 vector carrying the Wuhan-strain SARS-CoV-2 spike served as the vaccine. Profiled with immunoSEQ multiplex PCR; TCRdb holds only in-frame clones, not every one. The sample consists of roughly 510,000 clones, 87% of them appearing once. In regard to this clone: Its target is not known.

With V trimmed by 4 bases and J by 4 bases, 3 bases remained unmatched. The CDR3 runs 14 residues. Germline V gene lookup returns CDR1 LNHDA and CDR2 SQIVND (reference sequence). The material sequenced was peripheral blood, taken in a trial of Ad26.COV2.S vaccine versus placebo. The chain joins TRBV19 to TRBJ2-4; 8 bases match TRBD1. This receptor was taken from a person aged 18-65 years who received the Ad26.COV2.S COVID-19 vaccine or a placebo. CDR3 region: CASSTDRVKNIQYF. DNA for the CDR3: TGTGCCAGTAGTACGGACAGGGTTAAAAACATTCAGTACTTC.